The clone carrying this T cell receptor beta chain appeared once. Its antigen remains unidentified. This record belongs to a study of Ad26.COV2.S vaccination and SARS-CoV-2 variants. The study, taken as a whole, reports: Vaccine recipients posted higher spike-specific TCR breadth than their placebo counterparts. Similar non-spike TCR breadth was seen in vaccine and placebo recipients. Reported post-vaccination CD8+ and CD4+ T cell responses to spike showed substantial breadth.

TCRdb's copy holds only in-frame clones and misses some; the assay was immunoSEQ multiplex PCR. The table shows 75,000 to 100,000 clones, with roughly 84% occurring only once. V gave up 6 bases and J gave up 4 bases; unmatched junction bases: 10. CDR1 and CDR2 from the germline V gene are LNHDA and SQIVND (reference sequence). The CDR3 loop spans 15 amino acids. The rearrangement joins TRBV19 to TRBJ2-3, with TRBD2 identical over 7 bases. The source material was peripheral blood, sampled after recovery from COVID-19. This clonotype was obtained from a human donor who had recovered from COVID-19. The chain's CDR3 is CASRKPLAAADTQYF. The CDR3 nucleotides read TGTGCCAGTAGGAAACCGCTAGCGGCAGCAGATACGCAGTATTTT.